This entry is about one TCR beta chain. The source of the sample is a study of blood T cell repertoires in COVID-19. Study summary: The United States, Italy and Spain supplied acute and convalescent COVID-19 samples. Sources were T cells, B-cell-depleted T cells, or PBMCs; the material itself was cDNA or gDNA.

The CDR3 length is 17 residues. In germline, CDR1 is SGHNT, CDR2 YENEEA. V lost 5 bases to trimming and J lost 3 bases; unmatched junction nucleotides: 10. Per the original methods: Estimation of nucleated cell counts was performed using reference gene primer amplification. Some clones are missing from TCRdb's copy, which holds only in-frame ones; the method was immunoSEQ multiplex PCR. That table supplies the V and J calls and clone size; D and trimming were determined from the DNA. The sample consists of roughly 120,000 clones, about 80% of them appearing once. Sequencing was done on a sample of peripheral blood. This receptor was obtained from a man between 65 and 85 years old with active or convalescent COVID-19. The chain is built from TRBV11-3 and TRBJ2-3, with TRBD2 matching over 11 bases. CDR3: CASSPGLAGLGTDTQYF. For the CDR3, the DNA is TGTGCCAGCAGCCCCGGACTAGCGGGTCTGGGGACAGATACGCAGTATTTT. The variable domain in full, completed from reference TRBV11-3 and TRBJ2-3, reads EAGVVQSPRYKIIEKKQPVAFWCNPISGHNTLYWYLQNLGQGPELLIRYENEEAVDDSQLPKDRFSAERLKGVDSTLKIQPAELGDSAVYLCASSPGLAGLGTDTQYFGPGTRLTVL.